This TCR beta chain came from a study of cytomegalovirus exposure and HLA in healthy donors. Study-wide findings and caveats: Prior analysis indicated that the majority of TCR beta V segments exhibited productivity approximately 90% or approximately 30% of the time.

Points on this clone: Its antigen is undetermined.

Unrecorded immune exposure was likely among donors, who were nominally healthy when sampled. This CDR3 is built from 13 residues. Germline V gives CDR1 MGHDK, CDR2 SYGVNS. V was clipped by 4 bases and J by 2 bases, with 9 bases between them. Primers: 60 Vbeta forward and 13 Jbeta reverse. Clones were read by immunoSEQ multiplex PCR, and TCRdb kept only the in-frame ones, dropping some. The sample consists of more than 200,000 clones, about 74% of them appearing once. Sequenced sample: PBMCs. The clonotype originates from a man aged 40-50 years in good health and CMV-seronegative. The chain is built from TRBV25-1 and TRBJ2-7; D unclear. This CDR3 is CASSAHSPYEQYF. The CDR3 DNA is TGTGCCAGCAGTGCCCATTCCCCCTACGAGCAGTACTTC.